This is a list of T cell receptor beta chains from one sample in a study of blood T cell repertoires in COVID-19. Generated by immunoSEQ multiplex PCR, the TCRdb table keeps only in-frame clones and is missing some. The sample gives some 200,000 clones, approximately 90% of which show up once; 10% to 13% is in the top ten. Input material: PBMCs or T cells enriched from blood (not recorded which). These receptors originate from a man younger than 30 with acute COVID-19. The CDR3 runs from the conserved cysteine through the conserved F or W.

v_call	j_call	cdr3_aa
TRBV27	TRBJ1-2	CASKQGTPASNYGYTF
TRBV5-1	TRBJ1-2	CASSLASTGHGYTF
TRBV19	TRBJ1-1	CASSPGTSEAFF
TRBV28	TRBJ2-1	CASTPLAEISYNEQFF
TRBV19	TRBJ2-2	CASSRPWTSVDANTGELFF
TRBV9	TRBJ2-3	CASSVERSTDTQYF
TRBV6-5	TRBJ1-6	CASMEGPNSPLHF
TRBV4-2	TRBJ2-1	CASSQAVGLADYNEQFF
TRBV27	TRBJ2-3	CASSIQATTDTQYF
TRBV7-8	TRBJ1-5	CASSWDRVDQPQHF
TRBV29-1	TRBJ1-2	CSVEEVPTGIYGYTF
TRBV6-2/TRBV6-3	TRBJ2-1	CASSYSGLAPDEQFF
TRBV7-9	TRBJ1-3	CASSLRQGQENTIYF
TRBV6-6	TRBJ2-1	CASSYSIEANEQFF
TRBV7-9	TRBJ2-1	CASSRAGTGYNEQFF
TRBV7-9	TRBJ1-4	CASRDTGEKLFF
TRBV19	TRBJ2-2	CASYGQFRELFF
TRBV8-1	TRBJ2-5	CGSASAALLLAGVSETQYF
TRBV13	TRBJ1-1	CASSKDSAGAAFF
TRBV28	TRBJ1-2	CASSSRDRGIYGYTF
TRBV6-2/TRBV6-3	TRBJ2-7	CASSPGVAGDKEQYF
TRBV5-4	TRBJ1-5	CASSHDRVQPQHF
TRBV6-5	TRBJ1-3	CASSPRAFGNTIYF
TRBV28	TRBJ1-5	CASSTQNNQPQHF
TRBV2	TRBJ1-6	CASSLRDRPYNSPLHF
TRBV7-2	TRBJ1-1	CASSSTGGATEAFF
TRBV29-1	TRBJ1-2	CSVSRVLREDYGYTF
TRBV14	TRBJ2-1	CASSQIAGGYNEQFF
TRBV13	TRBJ2-7	CASSFKAAGTGAEQYF